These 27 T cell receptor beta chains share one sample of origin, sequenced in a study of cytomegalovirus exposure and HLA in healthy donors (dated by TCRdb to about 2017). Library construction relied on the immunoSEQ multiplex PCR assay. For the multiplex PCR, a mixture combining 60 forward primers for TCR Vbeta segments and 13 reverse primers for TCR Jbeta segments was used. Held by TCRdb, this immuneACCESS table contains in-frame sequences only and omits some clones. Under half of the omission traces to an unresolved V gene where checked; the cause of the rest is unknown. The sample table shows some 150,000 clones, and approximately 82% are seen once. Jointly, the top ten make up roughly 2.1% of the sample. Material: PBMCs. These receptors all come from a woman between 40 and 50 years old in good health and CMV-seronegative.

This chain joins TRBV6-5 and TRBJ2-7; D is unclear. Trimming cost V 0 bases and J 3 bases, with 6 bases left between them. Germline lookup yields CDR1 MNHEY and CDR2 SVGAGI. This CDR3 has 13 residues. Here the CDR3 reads CASSYSEFYEQYF. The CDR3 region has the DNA TGTGCCAGCAGTTACTCAGAGTTCTACGAGCAGTACTTC.

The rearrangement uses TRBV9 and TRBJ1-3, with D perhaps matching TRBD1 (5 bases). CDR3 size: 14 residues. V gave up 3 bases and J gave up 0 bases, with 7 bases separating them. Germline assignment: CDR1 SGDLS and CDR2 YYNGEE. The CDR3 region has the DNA TGTGCCAGCAGCGCGACAGTCTCTGGAAACACCATATATTTT. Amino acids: CASSATVSGNTIYF.

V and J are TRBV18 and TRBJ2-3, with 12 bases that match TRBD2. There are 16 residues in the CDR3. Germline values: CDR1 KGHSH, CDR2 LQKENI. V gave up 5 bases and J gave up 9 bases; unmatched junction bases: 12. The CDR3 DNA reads TGTGCCAGCTCAGCGACTAGCGGGAGCTCTCGGGGGACGCAGTATTTT. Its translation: CASSATSGSSRGTQYF.

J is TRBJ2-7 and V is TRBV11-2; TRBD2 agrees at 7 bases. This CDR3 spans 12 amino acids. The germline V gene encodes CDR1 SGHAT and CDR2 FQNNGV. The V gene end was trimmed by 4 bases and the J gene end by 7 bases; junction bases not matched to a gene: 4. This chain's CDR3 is CASSSSGGEQYF. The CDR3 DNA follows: TGTGCCAGCAGCTCATCGGGGGGAGAGCAGTACTTC.

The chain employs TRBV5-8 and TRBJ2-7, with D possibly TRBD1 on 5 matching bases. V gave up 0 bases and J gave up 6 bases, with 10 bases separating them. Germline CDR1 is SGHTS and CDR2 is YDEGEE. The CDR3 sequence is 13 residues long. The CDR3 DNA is TGTGCCAGCAGCTTGGAATCTGGGGCCGAGCAGTACTTC. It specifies CASSLESGAEQYF.

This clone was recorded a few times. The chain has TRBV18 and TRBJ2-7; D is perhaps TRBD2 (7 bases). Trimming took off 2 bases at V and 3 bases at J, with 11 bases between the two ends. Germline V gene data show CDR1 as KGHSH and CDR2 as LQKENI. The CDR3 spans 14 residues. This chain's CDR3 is CASSPGGGGYEQYF. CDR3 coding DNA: TGTGCCAGCTCACCAGGAGGGGGGGGCTACGAGCAGTACTTC.

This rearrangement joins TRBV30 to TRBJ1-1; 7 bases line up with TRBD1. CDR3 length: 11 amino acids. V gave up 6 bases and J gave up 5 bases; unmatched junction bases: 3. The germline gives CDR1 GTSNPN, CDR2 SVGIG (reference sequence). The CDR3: CACNRGTEAFF. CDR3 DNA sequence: TGTGCCTGTAACAGGGGAACTGAAGCTTTCTTT.

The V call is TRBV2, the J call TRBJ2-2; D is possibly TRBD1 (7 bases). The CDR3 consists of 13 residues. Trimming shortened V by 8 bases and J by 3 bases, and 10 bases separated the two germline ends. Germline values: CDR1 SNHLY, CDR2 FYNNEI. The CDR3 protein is CASGGTDTGELFF. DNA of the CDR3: TGTGCCAGCGGGGGGACAGACACCGGGGAGCTGTTTTTT.

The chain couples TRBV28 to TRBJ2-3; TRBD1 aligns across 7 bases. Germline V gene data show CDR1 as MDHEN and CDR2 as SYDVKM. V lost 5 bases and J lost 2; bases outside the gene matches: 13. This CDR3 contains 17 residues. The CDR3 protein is CASSTRRGQRDTDTQYF. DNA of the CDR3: TGTGCCAGCAGTACTCGCCGGGGACAGCGTGACACAGATACGCAGTATTTT.

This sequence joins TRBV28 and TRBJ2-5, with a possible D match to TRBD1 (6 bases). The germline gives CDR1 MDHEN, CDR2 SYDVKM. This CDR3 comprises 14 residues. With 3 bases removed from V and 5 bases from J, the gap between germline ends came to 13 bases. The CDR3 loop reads CASSFGGTIETQYF. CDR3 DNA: TGTGCCAGCAGTTTTGGGGGCACGATTGAGACCCAGTACTTC.

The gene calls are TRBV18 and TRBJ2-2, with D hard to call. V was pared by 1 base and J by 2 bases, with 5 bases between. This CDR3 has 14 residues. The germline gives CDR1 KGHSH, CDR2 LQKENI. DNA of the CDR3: TGTGCCAGCTCACCACTTTTAAACACCGGGGAGCTGTTTTTT. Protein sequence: CASSPLLNTGELFF.

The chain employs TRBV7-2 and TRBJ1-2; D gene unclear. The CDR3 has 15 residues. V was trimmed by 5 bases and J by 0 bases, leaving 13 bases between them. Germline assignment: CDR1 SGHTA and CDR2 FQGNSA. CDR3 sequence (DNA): TGTGCCAGCAGCCTTTGGGCAAACGCTAACTATGGCTACACCTTC. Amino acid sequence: CASSLWANANYGYTF.

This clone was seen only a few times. The CDR3 nucleotides read TGTGCCAGCAGCCCGAACAGGGGGTATGGCTACACCTTC. It yields the protein CASSPNRGYGYTF. This chain uses TRBV7-9 with TRBJ1-2, with 8 bases matching TRBD1. Trimming cost V 5 bases and J 5 bases; bases outside gene matches: 4. Looked up from germline, CDR1 is SEHNR and CDR2 is FQNEAQ (reference sequence). The CDR3 is 13 residues long.

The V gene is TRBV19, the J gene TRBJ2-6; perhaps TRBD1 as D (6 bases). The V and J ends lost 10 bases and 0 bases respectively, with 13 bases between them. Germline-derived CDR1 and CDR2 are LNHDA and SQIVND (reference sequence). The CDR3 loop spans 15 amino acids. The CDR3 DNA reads TGTGCCACCCTGGGGGCGAGCTCTGGGGCCAACGTCCTGACTTTC. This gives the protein CATLGASSGANVLTF.

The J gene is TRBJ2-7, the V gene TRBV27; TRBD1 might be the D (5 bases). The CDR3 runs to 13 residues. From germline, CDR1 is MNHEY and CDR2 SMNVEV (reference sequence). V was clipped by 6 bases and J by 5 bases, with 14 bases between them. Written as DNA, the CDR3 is TGTGCCAGCAGCAGTGATCCAGGGAACGAGCAGTACTTC. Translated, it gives CASSSDPGNEQYF.

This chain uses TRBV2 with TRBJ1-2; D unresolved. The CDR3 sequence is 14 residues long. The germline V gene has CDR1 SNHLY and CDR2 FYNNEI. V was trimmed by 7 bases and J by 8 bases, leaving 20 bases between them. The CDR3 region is CASILSWGSGGYTF. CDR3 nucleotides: TGTGCCAGCATATTGTCGTGGGGTTCGGGGGGCTACACCTTC.

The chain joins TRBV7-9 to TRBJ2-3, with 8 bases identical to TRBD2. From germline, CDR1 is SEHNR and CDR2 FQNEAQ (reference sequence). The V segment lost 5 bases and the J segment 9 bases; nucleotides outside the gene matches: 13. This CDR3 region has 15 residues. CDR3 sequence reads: CASSQNSGNPLTQYF. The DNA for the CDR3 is TGTGCCAGCAGCCAAAATAGCGGGAATCCGCTCACGCAGTATTTT.

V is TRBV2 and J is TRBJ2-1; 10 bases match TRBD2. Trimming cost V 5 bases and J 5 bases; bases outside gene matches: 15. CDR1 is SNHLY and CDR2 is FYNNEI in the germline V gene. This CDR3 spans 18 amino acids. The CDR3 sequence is CASSRIGLAGAVDNEQFF. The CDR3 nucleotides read TGTGCCAGCAGTCGTATCGGGCTAGCGGGAGCTGTCGACAATGAGCAGTTCTTC.

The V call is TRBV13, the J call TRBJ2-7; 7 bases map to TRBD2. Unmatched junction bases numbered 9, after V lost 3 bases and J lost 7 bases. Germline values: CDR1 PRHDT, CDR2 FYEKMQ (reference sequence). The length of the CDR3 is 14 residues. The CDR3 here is CASSFSGLLREQYF. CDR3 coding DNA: TGTGCCAGCAGCTTCTCGGGACTATTGAGGGAGCAGTACTTC.

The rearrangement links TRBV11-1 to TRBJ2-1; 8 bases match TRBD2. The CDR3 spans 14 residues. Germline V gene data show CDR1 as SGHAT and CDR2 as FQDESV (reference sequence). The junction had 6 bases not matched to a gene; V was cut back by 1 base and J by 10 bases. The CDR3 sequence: CASSLVLADGEQFF. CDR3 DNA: TGTGCCAGCAGCTTAGTACTAGCGGACGGGGAGCAGTTCTTC.

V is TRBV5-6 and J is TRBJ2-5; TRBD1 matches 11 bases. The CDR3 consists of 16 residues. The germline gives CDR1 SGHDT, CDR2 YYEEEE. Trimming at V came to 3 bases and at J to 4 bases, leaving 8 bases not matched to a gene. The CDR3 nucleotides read TGTGCCAGCAGCTGGGCCGGGACAGGGGGACGAGAGACCCAGTACTTC. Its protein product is CASSWAGTGGRETQYF.

The CDR3 sequence: CASSLGLAGTYEQYF. The CDR3 coding sequence is TGTGCCAGCAGCCTCGGACTAGCGGGAACCTACGAGCAGTACTTC. This chain links TRBV7-2 with TRBJ2-7; 12 bases map to TRBD2. Germline V lookup: CDR1 SGHTA, CDR2 FQGNSA. The junction had 4 bases not matched to a gene; V was cut back by 5 bases and J by 2 bases. The length of the CDR3 is 15 residues.

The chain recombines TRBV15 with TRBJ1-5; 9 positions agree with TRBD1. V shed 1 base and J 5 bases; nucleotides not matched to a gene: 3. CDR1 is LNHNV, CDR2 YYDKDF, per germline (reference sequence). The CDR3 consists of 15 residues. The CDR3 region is CATSRGQGGYQPQHF. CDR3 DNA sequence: TGTGCCACCAGCAGAGGACAGGGGGGGTATCAGCCCCAGCATTTT.

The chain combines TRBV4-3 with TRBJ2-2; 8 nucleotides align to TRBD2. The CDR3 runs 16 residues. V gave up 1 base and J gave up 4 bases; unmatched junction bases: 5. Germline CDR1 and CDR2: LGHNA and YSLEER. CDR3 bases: TGCGCCAGCAGCCAAGTTAGCGGGAAGGGCACCGGGGAGCTGTTTTTT. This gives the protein CASSQVSGKGTGELFF.

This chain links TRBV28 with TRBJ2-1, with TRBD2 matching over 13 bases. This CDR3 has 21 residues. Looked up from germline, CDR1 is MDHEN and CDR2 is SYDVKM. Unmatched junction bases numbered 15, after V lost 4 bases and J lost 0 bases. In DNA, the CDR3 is TGTGCCAGCAGTTCACCCGGACTAGCGGGGGATGCGCTCAGCTCCTACAATGAGCAGTTCTTC. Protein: CASSSPGLAGDALSSYNEQFF.

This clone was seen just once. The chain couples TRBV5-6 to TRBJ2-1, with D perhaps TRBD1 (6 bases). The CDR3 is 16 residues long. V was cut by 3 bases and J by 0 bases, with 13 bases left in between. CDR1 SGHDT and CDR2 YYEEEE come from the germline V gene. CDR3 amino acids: CASSSFDRSSYNEQFF. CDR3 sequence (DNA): TGTGCCAGCAGCTCTTTCGACAGGAGCTCCTACAATGAGCAGTTCTTC.

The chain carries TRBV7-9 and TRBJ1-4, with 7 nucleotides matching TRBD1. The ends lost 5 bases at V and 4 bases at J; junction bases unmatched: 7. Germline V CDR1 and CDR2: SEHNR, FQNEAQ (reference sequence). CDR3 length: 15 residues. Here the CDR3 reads CASSPRDSLNEKLFF. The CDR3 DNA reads TGTGCCAGCAGCCCCCGGGACAGCCTTAATGAAAAACTGTTTTTT.